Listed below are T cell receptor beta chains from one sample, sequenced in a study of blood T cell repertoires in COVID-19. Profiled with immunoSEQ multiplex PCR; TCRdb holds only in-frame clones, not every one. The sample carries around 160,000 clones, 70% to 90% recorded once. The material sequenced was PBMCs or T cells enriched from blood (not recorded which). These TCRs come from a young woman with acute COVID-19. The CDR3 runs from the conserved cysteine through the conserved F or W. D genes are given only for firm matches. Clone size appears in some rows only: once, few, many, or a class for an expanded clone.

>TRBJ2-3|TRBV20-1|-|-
CSASGGSGVGTDTQYF
TGCAGTGCTAGTGGGGGTTCGGGAGTAGGGACAGATACGCAGTATTTT
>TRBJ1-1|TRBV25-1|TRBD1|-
CASTPPGGTAGIEAFF
TGTGCCAGCACCCCGCCTGGCGGGACAGCTGGGATTGAAGCTTTCTTT
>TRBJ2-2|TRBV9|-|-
CASSVGGNTGELFF
TGTGCCAGCAGCGTAGGCGGGAACACCGGGGAGCTGTTTTTT
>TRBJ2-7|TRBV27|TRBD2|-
CASSSGTSFHEQYF
TGTGCCAGCAGTTCCGGGACTAGCTTCCACGAGCAGTACTTC
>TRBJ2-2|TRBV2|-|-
CASTPGQLSTGELFF
TGTGCCAGCACCCCGGGACAACTCAGCACCGGGGAGCTGTTTTTT
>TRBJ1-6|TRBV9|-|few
CASSPRGADTF
TGTGCCAGCAGCCCCCGCGGGGCTGACACCTTT
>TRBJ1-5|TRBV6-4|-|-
CASSDRGKVLPQHF
TGTGCCAGCAGTGACCGGGGTAAGGTTTTGCCCCAGCATTTT
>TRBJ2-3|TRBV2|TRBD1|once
CASSGDRAGTDTQYF
TGTGCCAGCAGTGGGGACAGGGCGGGCACAGATACGCAGTATTTT
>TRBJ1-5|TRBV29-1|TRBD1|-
CSVATGVNQPQHF
TGCAGCGTAGCCACAGGGGTGAATCAGCCCCAGCATTTT
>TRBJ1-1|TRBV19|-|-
CASSSGLTEAFF
TGTGCCAGTAGTTCAGGGTTGACTGAAGCTTTCTTT
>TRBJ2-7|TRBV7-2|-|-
CASSLGQRAYEQYF
TGTGCCAGCAGCTTAGGACAGCGGGCCTACGAGCAGTACTTC
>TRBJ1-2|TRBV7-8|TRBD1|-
CASSLGTVYGYTF
TGTGCCAGCAGCCTCGGGACAGTCTATGGCTACACCTTC
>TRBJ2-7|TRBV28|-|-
CASSLGVQGETYEQYF
TGTGCCAGCAGTTTAGGGGTACAGGGAGAGACTTACGAGCAGTACTTC
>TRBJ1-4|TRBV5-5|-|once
CASKAGSGTNEKLFF
TGTGCCAGCAAGGCAGGGTCAGGAACTAATGAAAAACTGTTTTTT
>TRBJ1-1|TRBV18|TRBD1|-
CASSLATGGATEAFF
TGTGCCAGCTCACTCGCGACAGGGGGCGCGACTGAAGCTTTCTTT
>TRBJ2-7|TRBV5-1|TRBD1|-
CASSLSQGAIYEQYF
TGCGCCAGCAGCTTGTCACAGGGGGCAATATACGAGCAGTACTTC
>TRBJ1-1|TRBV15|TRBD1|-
CATSRVLQGGNEAFF
TGTGCCACCAGCAGAGTATTACAGGGGGGGAATGAAGCTTTCTTT
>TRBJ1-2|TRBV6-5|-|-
CASSPSNYGYTF
TGTGCCAGCAGTCCCTCTAACTATGGCTACACCTTC
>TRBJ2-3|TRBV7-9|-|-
CASSLELLAARYF
TGTGCCAGCAGCTTAGAGTTACTAGCCGCCAGGTATTTT
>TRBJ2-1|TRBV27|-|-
CASSYQGIYNEQFF
TGTGCCAGCAGTTACCAGGGGATATACAATGAGCAGTTCTTC
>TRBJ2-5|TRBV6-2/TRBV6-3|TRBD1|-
CASSYLGQVGETQYF
TGTGCCAGCAGTTACCTGGGACAGGTCGGCGAGACCCAGTACTTC
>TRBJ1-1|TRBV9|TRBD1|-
CASSAWRGRGDTEAFF
TGTGCCAGCAGCGCCTGGAGGGGCAGGGGGGACACTGAAGCTTTCTTT
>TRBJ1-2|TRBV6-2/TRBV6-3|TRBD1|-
CASSPGTGGGGYTF
TGTGCCAGCAGTCCCGGGACAGGGGGCGGTGGCTACACCTTC
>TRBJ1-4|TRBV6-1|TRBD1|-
CASRTGAQPEKLFF
TGTGCCAGCAGAACAGGGGCGCAGCCTGAAAAACTGTTTTTT
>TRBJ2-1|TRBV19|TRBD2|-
CASSMILAGQTSYNEQFF
TGTGCCAGTAGTATGATACTAGCGGGCCAAACCTCCTACAATGAGCAGTTCTTC
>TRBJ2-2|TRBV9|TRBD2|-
CASSWTSGTVFSPGELFF
TGTGCCAGCAGCTGGACTAGCGGGACTGTTTTCTCCCCCGGGGAGCTGTTTTTT
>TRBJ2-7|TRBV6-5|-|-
CASRSWGDRSYEQYF
TGTGCCAGCAGGTCATGGGGAGACCGTTCCTACGAGCAGTACTTC
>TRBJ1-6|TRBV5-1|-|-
CASSQTAASYNSPLHF
TGCGCCAGCAGCCAAACAGCCGCGTCTTATAATTCACCCCTCCACTTT
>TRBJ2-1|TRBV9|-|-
CASSVKRVDNEQFF
TGTGCCAGCAGCGTAAAGCGGGTAGACAATGAGCAGTTCTTC
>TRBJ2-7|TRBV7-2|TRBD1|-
CASSLGGGQAYEQYF
TGTGCCAGCAGCTTAGGAGGGGGCCAAGCCTACGAGCAGTACTTC
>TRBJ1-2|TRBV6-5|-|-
CASSTTGTPGGYTF
TGTGCCAGCAGTACGACAGGCACTCCCGGCGGCTACACCTTC
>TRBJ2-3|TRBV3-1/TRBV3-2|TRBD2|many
CASSQGSGRPPTDTQYF
TGTGCCAGCAGCCAAGGAAGCGGGAGGCCGCCCACAGATACGCAGTATTTT
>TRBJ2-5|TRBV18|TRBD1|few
CASSPTLGTGEEETQYF
TGTGCCAGCTCACCTACGCTCGGGACAGGGGAAGAAGAGACCCAGTACTTC
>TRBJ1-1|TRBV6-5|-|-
CASSYTDGRDEAFF
TGTGCCAGCAGTTACACCGACGGACGGGATGAAGCTTTCTTT
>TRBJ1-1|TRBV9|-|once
CASSVGGASGEAFF
TGTGCCAGCAGCGTTGGGGGGGCTTCGGGTGAAGCTTTCTTT
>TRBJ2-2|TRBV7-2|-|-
CASSLGRTGELFF
TGTGCCAGCAGCTTAGGGCGGACCGGGGAGCTGTTTTTT
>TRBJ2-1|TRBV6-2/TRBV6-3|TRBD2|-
CASSLRPSGNNEQFF
TGTGCCAGCAGCTTAAGGCCTAGCGGGAACAATGAGCAGTTCTTC
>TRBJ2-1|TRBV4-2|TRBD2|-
CASSQDRDLAGIEQFF
TGTGCCAGCAGCCAAGATAGAGACCTAGCGGGAATTGAGCAGTTCTTC
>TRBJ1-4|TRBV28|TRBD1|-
CASSTHGTGNEKLFF
TGTGCCAGCAGTACCCACGGGACAGGGAATGAAAAACTGTTTTTT
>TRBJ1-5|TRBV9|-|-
CASSVAQDLSLDQPQHF
TGTGCCAGCAGCGTGGCTCAGGACTTGTCTCTAGATCAGCCCCAGCATTTT